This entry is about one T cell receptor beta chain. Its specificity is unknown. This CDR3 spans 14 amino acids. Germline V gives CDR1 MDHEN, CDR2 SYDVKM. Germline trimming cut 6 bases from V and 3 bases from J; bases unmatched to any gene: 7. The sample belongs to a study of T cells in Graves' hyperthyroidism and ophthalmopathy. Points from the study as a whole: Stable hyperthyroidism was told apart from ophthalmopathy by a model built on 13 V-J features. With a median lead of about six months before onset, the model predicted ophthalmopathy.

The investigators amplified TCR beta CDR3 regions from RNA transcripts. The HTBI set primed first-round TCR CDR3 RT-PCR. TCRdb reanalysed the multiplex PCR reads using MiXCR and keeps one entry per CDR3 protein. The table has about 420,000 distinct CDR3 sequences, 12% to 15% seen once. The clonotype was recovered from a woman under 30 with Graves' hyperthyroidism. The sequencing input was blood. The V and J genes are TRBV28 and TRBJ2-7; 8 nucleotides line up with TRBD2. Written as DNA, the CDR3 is TGTGCCAGCAGAGCAGCGGGAGTGAGCTACGAGCAGTACTTC. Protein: CASRAAGVSYEQYF.